These 5 T cell receptor beta chains came from one sample sequenced in a study of cytotoxic CD8 clonotypes in ibrutinib-treated CLL. Clones were sequenced by immunoSEQ multiplex PCR, and TCRdb holds only the in-frame ones, with some missing. The sample shows approximately 140,000 clones, around 77% of them seen only once. The sequences come from PBMCs, collected after 12 months of ibrutinib treatment. Every receptor here comes from a human donor with chronic lymphocytic leukemia.

The CDR3 is CASSKSGAGDAEQYF. In nucleotides, the CDR3 is TGTGCCAGCAGCAAGTCAGGCGCGGGAGATGCCGAGCAGTACTTC. This chain uses TRBV21-1 with TRBJ2-7; the table names TRBD2, a call not compared with the DNA. TRBV21-1 is designated a pseudogene. CDR3 length: 15 amino acids.

This chain connects TRBV30 to TRBJ1-1; unclear D gene. V was pared by 0 bases and J by 0 bases, with 8 bases between. The CDR3 is 14 residues long. The germline gives CDR1 GTSNPN, CDR2 SVGIG (reference sequence). CDR3 residues: CAWSVLAVNTEAFF. The CDR3 nucleotides read TGTGCCTGGAGTGTTTTGGCGGTGAACACTGAAGCTTTCTTT.

V is TRBV7-2 and J is TRBJ2-3; D not certain. This CDR3 has 13 residues. V dropped 1 base and J dropped 6 bases, with 8 bases sitting between them. Looked up from germline, CDR1 is SGHTA and CDR2 is FQGNSA. As DNA, the CDR3 is TGTGCCAGCAGCTTAGGCCCCCCCGATACGCAGTATTTT. Its translation is CASSLGPPDTQYF.

The V call is TRBV4-1, the J call TRBJ1-5, with 9 bases lining up with TRBD1. CDR3 length: 14 residues. Germline loops: CDR1 MGHRA, CDR2 YSYEKL. Trimming removed 4 bases from V and 5 bases from J; junction bases left unmatched: 3. CDR3 nucleotide sequence: TGCGCCAGCAGCCCACGGACAGGGGATCAGCCCCAGCATTTT. Residues: CASSPRTGDQPQHF.

This chain uses TRBV28 with TRBJ1-5, with 8 bases aligning to TRBD1. With 8 bases clipped from V and 7 bases from J, the junction kept 4 bases outside the gene matches. Per germline, CDR1 MDHEN and CDR2 SYDVKM. The CDR3 is made up of 12 amino acids. CDR3 sequence reads: CASRQGSQPQHF. In nucleotides, the CDR3 is TGTGCCAGCCGACAGGGGTCCCAGCCCCAGCATTTT. Full variable domain (remainder filled in from reference TRBV28 and TRBJ1-5): DVKVTQSSRYLVKRTGEKVFLECVQDMDHENMFWYRQDPGLGLRLIYFSYDVKMKEKGDIPEGYSVSREKKERFSLILESASTNQTSMYLCASRQGSQPQHFGDGTRLSIL.